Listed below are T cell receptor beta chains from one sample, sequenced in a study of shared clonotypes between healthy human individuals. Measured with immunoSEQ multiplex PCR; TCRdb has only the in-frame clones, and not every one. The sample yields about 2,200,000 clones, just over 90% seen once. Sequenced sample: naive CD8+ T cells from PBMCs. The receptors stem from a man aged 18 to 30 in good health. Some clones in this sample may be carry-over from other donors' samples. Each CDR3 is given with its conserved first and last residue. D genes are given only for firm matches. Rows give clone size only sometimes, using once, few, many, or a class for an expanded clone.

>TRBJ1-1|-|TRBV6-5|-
CATAAGRANTEAFF
TGTGCCACCGCCGCCGGCAGGGCGAACACTGAAGCTTTCTTT
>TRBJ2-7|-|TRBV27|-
CASSLQGKHYEQYF
TGTGCCAGCAGCCTCCAGGGGAAGCACTACGAGCAGTACTTC
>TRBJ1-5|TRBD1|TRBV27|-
CASSFGQGGNQPQHF
TGTGCCAGCAGTTTCGGACAGGGGGGCAATCAGCCCCAGCATTTT
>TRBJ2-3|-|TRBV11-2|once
CASSLAGRYPDTQYF
TGTGCCAGCAGCTTAGCGGGGAGGTATCCAGATACGCAGTATTTT
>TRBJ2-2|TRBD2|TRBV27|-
CASSFIPTGRAFSTGELFF
TGTGCCAGCAGTTTTATCCCTACCGGGAGGGCCTTTAGCACCGGGGAGCTGTTTTTT
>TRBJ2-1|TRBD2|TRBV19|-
CASSQLAAYNEQFF
TGTGCCAGTAGTCAACTAGCGGCCTACAATGAGCAGTTCTTC
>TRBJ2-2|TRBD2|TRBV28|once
CASSFNPAGGTGELFF
TGTGCCAGCAGTTTTAACCCCGCGGGAGGGACCGGGGAGCTGTTTTTT
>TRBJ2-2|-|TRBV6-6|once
CASSAWTDLNTGELFF
TGTGCCAGCAGTGCCTGGACAGACCTAAACACCGGGGAGCTGTTTTTT
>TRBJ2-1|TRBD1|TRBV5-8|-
CASSLAGTGGIRDEQFF
TGTGCCAGCAGCTTGGCGGGGACAGGGGGGATTAGGGATGAGCAGTTCTTC
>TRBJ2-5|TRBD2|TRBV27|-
CASSLWASGETQYF
TGTGCCAGCAGTTTATGGGCTAGCGGGGAGACCCAGTACTTC
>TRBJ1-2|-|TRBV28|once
CASSPRARGFYGYTF
TGTGCCAGCAGCCCTAGGGCCCGAGGGTTCTATGGCTACACCTTC
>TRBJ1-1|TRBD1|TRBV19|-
CASSIGQGITEAFF
TGTGCCAGTAGTATAGGACAGGGAATCACTGAAGCTTTCTTT
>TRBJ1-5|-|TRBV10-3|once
CAISVGGGPNQPQHF
TGTGCCATCAGTGTGGGGGGAGGCCCCAATCAGCCCCAGCATTTT
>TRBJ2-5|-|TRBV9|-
CASSVGGANQETQYF
TGTGCCAGCAGCGTAGGCGGTGCCAACCAAGAGACCCAGTACTTC
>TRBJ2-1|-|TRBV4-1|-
CASSQVASASYNEQFF
TGCGCCAGCAGCCAAGTGGCTAGCGCCTCCTACAATGAGCAGTTCTTC
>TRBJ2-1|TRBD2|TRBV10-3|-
CAINTPLAGSYNEQFF
TGTGCCATCAACACACCCCTAGCGGGATCCTACAATGAGCAGTTCTTC
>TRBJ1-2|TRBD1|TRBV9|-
CASSFGQGASGYTF
TGTGCCAGCAGCTTTGGACAGGGGGCTAGTGGCTACACCTTC
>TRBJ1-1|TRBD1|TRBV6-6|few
CASSQTGDDTEAFF
TGTGCCAGCAGTCAGACAGGGGACGACACTGAAGCTTTCTTT
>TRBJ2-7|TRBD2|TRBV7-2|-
CASSEGTSGFTYEQYF
TGTGCCAGCAGCGAAGGGACTAGCGGGTTTACCTACGAGCAGTACTTC
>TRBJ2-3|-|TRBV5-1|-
CASSPWGTGAPTDTQYF
TGCGCCAGCAGCCCCTGGGGTACGGGAGCCCCCACAGATACGCAGTATTTT
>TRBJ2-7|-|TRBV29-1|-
CSVPTGSGAYEQYF
TGCAGCGTCCCCACGGGATCCGGGGCCTACGAGCAGTACTTC
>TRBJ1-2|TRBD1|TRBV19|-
CASSTIRDSYGYTF
TGTGCCAGTAGTACTATTCGGGACAGCTATGGCTACACCTTC
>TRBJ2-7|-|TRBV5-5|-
CASSPDVGYEQYF
TGTGCCAGCAGCCCGGACGTAGGCTACGAGCAGTACTTC
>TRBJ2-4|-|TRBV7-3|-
CASSSDTSNIQYF
TGTGCCAGCAGCTCGGACACTTCGAACATTCAGTACTTC
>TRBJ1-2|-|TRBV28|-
CASSLFSGRDRGYGYTF
TGTGCCAGCAGTTTATTCTCTGGTCGGGACCGCGGGTATGGCTACACCTTC
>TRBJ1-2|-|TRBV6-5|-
CASSPPGQYGYTF
TGTGCCAGCAGCCCTCCCGGACAGTATGGCTACACCTTC